Each of the 17 T cell receptor beta chains below was sequenced from the same sample in a study of cytomegalovirus exposure and HLA in healthy donors. Researchers ran the PCR with 60 Vbeta and 13 Jbeta primers. Sequenced by immunoSEQ multiplex PCR; TCRdb stores in-frame clones only, minus some. The sample has about 170,000 clones; under 80% are singletons. Sequencing was performed on PBMCs. The receptors derive from a female donor in good health and CMV-seronegative.

The chain recombines TRBV7-3 with TRBJ1-5, with 8 bases aligning to TRBD1. The CDR3 loop spans 16 amino acids. Trimming cost V 3 bases and J 1 base; bases outside gene matches: 5. Germline loops: CDR1 SGHTA, CDR2 FQGTGA. This CDR3 is CASSFKTGESNQPQHF. The CDR3 DNA follows: TGTGCCAGCAGCTTTAAGACAGGGGAGAGCAATCAGCCCCAGCATTTT. Variable domain in full (rest from reference TRBV7-3 and TRBJ1-5): GAGVSQTPSNKVTEKGKYVELRCDPISGHTALYWYRQSLGQGPEFLIYFQGTGAADDSGLPNDRFFAVRPEGSVSTLKIQRTERGDSAVYLCASSFKTGESNQPQHFGDGTRLSIL.

This clone was counted a single time. V and J are TRBV6-5 and TRBJ1-1, with a possible D match to TRBD1 (6 bases). Germline-derived CDR1 and CDR2 are MNHEY and SVGAGI. The CDR3 extends over 12 amino acids. The V gene lost 6 bases and the J gene lost 8 bases, with 13 bases spanning the gap. The CDR3 loop reads CASRGAGVEAFF. The CDR3 DNA reads as TGTGCCAGCAGGGGGGCAGGGGTGGAAGCTTTCTTT.

This clone has a handful of counts. The chain uses TRBV4-3 and TRBJ1-3; 7 nucleotides agree with TRBD1. V gave up 3 bases and J gave up 1 base; unmatched junction bases: 6. The CDR3 covers 16 residues. CDR1 LGHNA and CDR2 YSLEER come from the germline V gene. Written as DNA, the CDR3 is TGCGCCAGCAGCCAGGTTCAGGGGGAATCTGGAAACACCATATATTTT. Its translation: CASSQVQGESGNTIYF.

This clone has only a few counts. The V gene is TRBV7-6, the J gene TRBJ2-7, with 8 bases identical to TRBD2. V dropped 4 bases and J dropped 3; count of bases not matched to a gene: 11. The length of the CDR3 is 16 residues. Germline loops: CDR1 SGHVS, CDR2 FNYEAQ. In DNA, the CDR3 is TGTGCCAGCAGCTCGGCCGGGACTAGTATTTACTACGAGCAGTACTTC. This translates into CASSSAGTSIYYEQYF.

The V and J genes are TRBV18 and TRBJ1-3; TRBD1 matches at 9 bases. Germline V CDR1 and CDR2: KGHSH, LQKENI. The V and J ends lost 3 bases and 2 bases, in that order; junction bases with no gene match: 5. The CDR3 has 16 amino acids. The CDR3 loop reads CASSPGQGLPGNTIYF. For the CDR3, the DNA is TGTGCCAGCTCACCGGGACAGGGCTTACCTGGAAACACCATATATTTT.

The gene calls are TRBV18 and TRBJ1-6; 7 bases match TRBD1. V lost 4 bases and J lost 7; bases outside the gene matches: 4. This CDR3 has 14 residues. Germline CDR1 reads KGHSH; CDR2 reads LQKENI. CDR3 residues: CASSRQGENSPLHF. CDR3 nucleotide sequence: TGTGCCAGCTCACGGCAGGGGGAGAATTCACCCCTCCACTTT. Full variable domain (outside the CDR3, taken from reference TRBV18 and TRBJ1-6): NAGVMQNPRHLVRRRGQEARLRCSPMKGHSHVYWYRQLPEEGLKFMVYLQKENIIDESGMPKERFSAEFPKEGPSILRIQQVVRGDSAAYFCASSRQGENSPLHFGNGTRLTVT.

The chain links TRBV18 to TRBJ1-4; TRBD1 agrees at 10 bases. The germline CDR1 and CDR2 sequences are KGHSH and LQKENI. The CDR3 totals 14 residues. Trimming at V came to 5 bases and at J to 6 bases, leaving 3 bases not matched to a gene. The CDR3 nucleotides are TGTGCCAGCTCATCGGGACAGGGGCATGAAAAACTGTTTTTT. Translated: CASSSGQGHEKLFF.

V gene TRBV7-9 combines with J gene TRBJ1-2; D is possibly TRBD1 (6 bases). Deletions cut 4 bases from V and 2 bases from J, with 23 bases between. CDR1 is SEHNR, CDR2 FQNEAQ, per germline (reference sequence). CDR3 length equals 18 residues. As DNA, the CDR3 is TGTGCCAGCAGCTCCTCCCGGGACATTCGCCTCCTAAACTATGGCTACACCTTC. It specifies CASSSSRDIRLLNYGYTF.

This chain joins TRBV27 and TRBJ2-7; perhaps TRBD1 as D (6 bases). Germline-derived CDR1 and CDR2 are MNHEY and SMNVEV (reference sequence). V shed 5 bases and J shed 4 bases, with 18 bases lying between them. The length of the CDR3 is 15 residues. DNA of the CDR3: TGTGCCAGCAGTCGCCCGGACAGTCTCCCTTACGAGCAGTACTTC. Translation: CASSRPDSLPYEQYF.

The chain recombines TRBV7-3 with TRBJ2-1; 11 bases map to TRBD2. Trimming took 1 base from V and 7 from J; bases not matched to a gene: 6. Germline V gene sequence: CDR1 SGHTA, CDR2 FQGTGA. This CDR3 has 16 residues. The CDR3 coding sequence is TGTGCCAGCAGCTTAATAGCGGGGGGGCCCCCAAATGAGCAGTTCTTC. Protein product: CASSLIAGGPPNEQFF. Using reference TRBV7-3 and TRBJ2-1 for the parts outside the CDR3, the full variable domain is GAGVSQTPSNKVTEKGKYVELRCDPISGHTALYWYRQSLGQGPEFLIYFQGTGAADDSGLPNDRFFAVRPEGSVSTLKIQRTERGDSAVYLCASSLIAGGPPNEQFFGPGTRLTVL.

The chain joins TRBV4-3 to TRBJ2-3; 10 bases agree with TRBD2. The V and J ends lost 2 bases and 1 base, in that order; junction bases with no gene match: 3. This CDR3 is 16 amino acids long. Germline-derived CDR1 and CDR2 are LGHNA and YSLEER. CDR3 amino acids: CASSQSSGGGTDTQYF. The DNA of the CDR3 is TGCGCCAGCAGCCAATCGAGCGGGGGGGGCACAGATACGCAGTATTTT.

The V gene is TRBV19, the J gene TRBJ2-7; 11 nucleotides line up with TRBD2. Germline CDR1 and CDR2: LNHDA and SQIVND (reference sequence). Germline trimming cut 3 bases from V and 4 bases from J; bases unmatched to any gene: 5. This CDR3 contains 15 residues. CDR3 in DNA: TGTGCCAGTAGTATCGGGACTAGCGGTAAATACGAGCAGTACTTC. It yields the protein CASSIGTSGKYEQYF.

The V gene is TRBV30, the J gene TRBJ1-1; tentatively, D is TRBD1 (5 bases). The V end was cut by 2 bases, the J end by 7 bases, with 11 bases between. The CDR3 has 12 residues. The germline gives CDR1 GTSNPN, CDR2 SVGIG (reference sequence). The CDR3 DNA reads TGTGCCTGGAGTCCAGACAGATTTGAAGCTTTCTTT. Protein product: CAWSPDRFEAFF.

The genes are TRBV27 and TRBJ2-7; 7 bases fit TRBD1. CDR1 and CDR2 (germline): MNHEY, SMNVEV (reference sequence). The junction had 5 bases not matched to a gene; V was cut back by 6 bases and J by 3 bases. This CDR3 is built from 13 residues. The CDR3 here is CASSGQEDYEQYF. CDR3 DNA: TGTGCCAGCAGCGGACAGGAAGACTACGAGCAGTACTTC.

V and J are TRBV6-5 and TRBJ1-2; D not resolved. V lost 2 bases to trimming and J lost 3 bases, with 10 bases between them. The CDR3 sequence is 14 residues long. CDR1 and CDR2 from the germline V gene are MNHEY and SVGAGI. This CDR3 reads CASSYPGNDYGYTF. The CDR3 DNA sequence: TGTGCCAGCAGTTACCCCGGGAATGACTATGGCTACACCTTC.

This clone showed up just a few times. J is TRBJ2-4 and V is TRBV5-4, with 12 bases identical to TRBD1. The V segment lost 4 bases and the J segment 6 bases; nucleotides outside the gene matches: 11. Germline V gives CDR1 SGHNT, CDR2 YYREEE (reference sequence). This CDR3 is built from 17 residues. CDR3 nucleotides: TGTGCCAGCAGCAGTTCTCCGGGACAGGGGGCCCGAAACATTCAGTACTTC. This codes for CASSSSPGQGARNIQYF. The full variable domain, completed using reference TRBV5-4 and TRBJ2-4, is ETGVTQSPTHLIKTRGQQVTLRCSSQSGHNTVSWYQQALGQGPQFIFQYYREEENGRGNFPPRFSGLQFPNYSSELNVNALELDDSALYLCASSSSPGQGARNIQYFGAGTRLSVL.

The rearrangement links TRBV19 to TRBJ1-2, with a possible D match to TRBD1 (5 bases). This CDR3 is built from 13 residues. Per the germline V gene, CDR1 is LNHDA and CDR2 is SQIVND (reference sequence). The V end was cut by 5 bases, the J end by 4 bases, with 11 bases between. The CDR3 loop is CASSPRGPYGYTF. CDR3 DNA: TGTGCCAGTAGTCCTAGGGGTCCCTATGGCTACACCTTC.